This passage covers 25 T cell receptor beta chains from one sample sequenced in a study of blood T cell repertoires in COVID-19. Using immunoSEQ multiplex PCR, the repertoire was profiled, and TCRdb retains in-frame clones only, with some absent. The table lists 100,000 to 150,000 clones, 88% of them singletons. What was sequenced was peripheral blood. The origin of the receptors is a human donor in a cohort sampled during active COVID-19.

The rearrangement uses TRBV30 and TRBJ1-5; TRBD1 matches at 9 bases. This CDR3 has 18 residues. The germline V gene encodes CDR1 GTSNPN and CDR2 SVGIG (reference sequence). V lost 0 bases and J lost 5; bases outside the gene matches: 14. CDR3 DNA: TGTGCCTGGAGTGTCAGATTTCGGGACAGGGAAAAGGATCAGCCCCAGCATTTT. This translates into CAWSVRFRDREKDQPQHF.

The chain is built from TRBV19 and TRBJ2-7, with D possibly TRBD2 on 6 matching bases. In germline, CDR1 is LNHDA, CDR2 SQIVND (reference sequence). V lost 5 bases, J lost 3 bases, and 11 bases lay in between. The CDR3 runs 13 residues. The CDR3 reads CASSRGSLYEQYF. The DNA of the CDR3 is TGTGCCAGTAGTCGGGGGTCCCTCTACGAGCAGTACTTC.

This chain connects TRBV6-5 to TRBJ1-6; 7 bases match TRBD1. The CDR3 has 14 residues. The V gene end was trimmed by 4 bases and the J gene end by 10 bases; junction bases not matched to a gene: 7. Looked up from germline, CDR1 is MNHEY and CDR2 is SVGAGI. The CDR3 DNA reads TGTGCCAGCAGTTCTACAGGGGTAGAATCACCCCTCCACTTT. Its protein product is CASSSTGVESPLHF.

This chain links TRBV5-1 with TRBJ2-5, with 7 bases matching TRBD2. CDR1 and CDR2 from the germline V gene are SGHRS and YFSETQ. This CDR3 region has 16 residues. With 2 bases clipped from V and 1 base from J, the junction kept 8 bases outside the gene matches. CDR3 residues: CASSLRSSGSQETQYF. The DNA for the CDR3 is TGCGCCAGCAGCTTAAGGAGTAGCGGGTCCCAAGAGACCCAGTACTTC.

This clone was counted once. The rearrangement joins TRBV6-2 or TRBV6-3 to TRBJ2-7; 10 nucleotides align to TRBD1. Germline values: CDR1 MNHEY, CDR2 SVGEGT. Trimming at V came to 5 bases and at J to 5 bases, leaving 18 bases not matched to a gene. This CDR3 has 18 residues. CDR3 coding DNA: TGTGCCAGCAGTACCAAAGGGACAGGGGACCCCCCGCCCCACGAGCAGTACTTC. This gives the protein CASSTKGTGDPPPHEQYF.

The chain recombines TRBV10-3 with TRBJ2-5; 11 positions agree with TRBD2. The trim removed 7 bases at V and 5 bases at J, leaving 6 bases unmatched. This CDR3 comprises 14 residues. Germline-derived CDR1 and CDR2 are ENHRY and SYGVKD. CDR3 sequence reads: CAIKTSGAAETQYF. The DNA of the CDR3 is TGTGCCATCAAGACTAGCGGGGCCGCGGAGACCCAGTACTTC.

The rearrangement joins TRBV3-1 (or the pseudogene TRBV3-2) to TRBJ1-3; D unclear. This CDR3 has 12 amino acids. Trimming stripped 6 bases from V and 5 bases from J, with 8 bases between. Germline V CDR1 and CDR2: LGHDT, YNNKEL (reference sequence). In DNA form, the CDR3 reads TGTGCCAGCAGGGACTGGAGAAACACCATATATTTT. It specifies CASRDWRNTIYF.

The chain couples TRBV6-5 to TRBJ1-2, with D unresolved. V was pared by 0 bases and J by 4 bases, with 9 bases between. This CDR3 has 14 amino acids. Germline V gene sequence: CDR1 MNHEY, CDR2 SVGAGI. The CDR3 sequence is CASSYSGNIYGYTF. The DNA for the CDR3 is TGTGCCAGCAGTTACTCTGGCAACATCTATGGCTACACCTTC.

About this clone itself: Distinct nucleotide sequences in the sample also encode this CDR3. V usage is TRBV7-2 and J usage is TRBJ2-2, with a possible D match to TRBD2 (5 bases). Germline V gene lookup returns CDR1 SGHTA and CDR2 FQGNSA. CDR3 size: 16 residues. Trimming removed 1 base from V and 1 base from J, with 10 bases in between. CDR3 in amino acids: CASSLVGSGNTGELFF. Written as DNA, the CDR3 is TGTGCCAGCAGCTTAGTAGGCAGCGGGAACACCGGGGAGCTGTTTTTT.

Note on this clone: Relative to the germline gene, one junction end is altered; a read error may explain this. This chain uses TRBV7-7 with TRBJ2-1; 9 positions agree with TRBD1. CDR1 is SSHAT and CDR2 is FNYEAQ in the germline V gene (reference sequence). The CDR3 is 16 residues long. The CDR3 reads CASSLEGQGRAGEQFF. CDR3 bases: TGTGCTAGCAGCTTAGAGGGACAGGGAAGAGCGGGGGAGCAGTTCTTC.

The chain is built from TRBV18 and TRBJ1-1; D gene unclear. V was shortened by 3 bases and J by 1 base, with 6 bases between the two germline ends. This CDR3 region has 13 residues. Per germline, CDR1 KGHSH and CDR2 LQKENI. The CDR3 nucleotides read TGTGCCAGCTCACCCGGGAAGAACACTGAAGCTTTCTTT. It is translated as CASSPGKNTEAFF.

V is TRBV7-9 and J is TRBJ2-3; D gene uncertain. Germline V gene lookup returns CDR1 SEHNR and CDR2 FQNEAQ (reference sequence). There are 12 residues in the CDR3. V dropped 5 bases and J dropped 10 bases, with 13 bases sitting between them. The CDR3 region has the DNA TGTGCCAGCAGCCTTCGGAGTTTGGCGCAGTATTTT. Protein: CASSLRSLAQYF.

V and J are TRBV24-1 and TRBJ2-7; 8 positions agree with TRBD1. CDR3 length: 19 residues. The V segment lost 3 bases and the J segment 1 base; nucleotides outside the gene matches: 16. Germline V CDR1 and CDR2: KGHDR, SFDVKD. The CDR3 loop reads CATSDPIFWTGTESYEQYF. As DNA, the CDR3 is TGTGCCACCAGTGATCCGATATTCTGGACAGGGACCGAGTCCTACGAGCAGTACTTC.

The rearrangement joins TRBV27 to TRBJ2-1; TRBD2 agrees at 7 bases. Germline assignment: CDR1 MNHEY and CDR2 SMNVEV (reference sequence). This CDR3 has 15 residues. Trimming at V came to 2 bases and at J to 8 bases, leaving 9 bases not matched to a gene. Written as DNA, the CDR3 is TGTGCCAGCAGTTTAGAAGCGGGGCCTCCCGATGAGCAGTTCTTC. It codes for CASSLEAGPPDEQFF.

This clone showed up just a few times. CDR3 residues: CASSLGTSAEQYF. The CDR3 nucleotides read TGTGCCAGCAGCTTAGGGACTAGCGCCGAGCAGTACTTC. The chain recombines TRBV7-9 with TRBJ2-7; 9 nucleotides align to TRBD2. From germline, CDR1 is SEHNR and CDR2 FQNEAQ (reference sequence). V shed 1 base, J shed 6 bases, and the junction held 1 base outside the gene matches. CDR3 length: 13 residues.

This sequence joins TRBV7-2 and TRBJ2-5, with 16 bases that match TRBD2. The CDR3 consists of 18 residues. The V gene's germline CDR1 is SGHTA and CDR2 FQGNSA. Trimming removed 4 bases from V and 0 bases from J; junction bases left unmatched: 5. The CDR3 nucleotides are TGTGCCAGCAGCTCAGGGACTAGCGGGAGGGTGTACCAAGAGACCCAGTACTTC. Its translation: CASSSGTSGRVYQETQYF.

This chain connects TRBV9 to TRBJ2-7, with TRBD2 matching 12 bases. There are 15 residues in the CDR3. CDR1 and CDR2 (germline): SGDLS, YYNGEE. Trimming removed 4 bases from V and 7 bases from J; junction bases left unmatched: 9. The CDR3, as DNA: TGTGCCAGCAGCCCATCTAGCGGGAGGGCCGAGGAGCAGTACTTC. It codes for CASSPSSGRAEEQYF.

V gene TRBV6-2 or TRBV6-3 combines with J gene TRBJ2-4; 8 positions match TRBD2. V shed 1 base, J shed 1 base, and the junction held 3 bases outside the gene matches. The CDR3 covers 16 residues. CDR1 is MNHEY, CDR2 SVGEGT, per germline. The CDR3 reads CASSYLAGLAKNIQYF. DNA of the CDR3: TGTGCCAGCAGTTACTTAGCGGGGTTGGCCAAAAACATTCAGTACTTC.

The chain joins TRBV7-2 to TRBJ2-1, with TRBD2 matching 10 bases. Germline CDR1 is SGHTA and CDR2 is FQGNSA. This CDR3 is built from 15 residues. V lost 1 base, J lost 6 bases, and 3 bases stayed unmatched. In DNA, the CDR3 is TGTGCCAGCAGCTTAGGGAGCGGGGGGGCCAATGAGCAGTTCTTC. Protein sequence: CASSLGSGGANEQFF.

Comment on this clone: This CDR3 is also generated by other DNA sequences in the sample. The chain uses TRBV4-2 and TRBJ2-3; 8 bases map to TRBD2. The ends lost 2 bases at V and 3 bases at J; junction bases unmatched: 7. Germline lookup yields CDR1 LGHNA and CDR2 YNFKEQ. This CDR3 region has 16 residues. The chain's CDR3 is CASSQLAGGGTDTQYF. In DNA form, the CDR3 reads TGTGCCAGCAGCCAACTGGCGGGGGGCGGTACAGATACGCAGTATTTT.

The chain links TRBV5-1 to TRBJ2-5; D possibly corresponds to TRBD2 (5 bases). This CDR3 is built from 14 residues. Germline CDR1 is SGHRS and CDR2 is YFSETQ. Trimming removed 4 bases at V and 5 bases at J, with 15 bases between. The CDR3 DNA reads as TGCGCCAGCAGCCCACAATCTGGGGAGGAGACCCAGTACTTC. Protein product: CASSPQSGEETQYF.

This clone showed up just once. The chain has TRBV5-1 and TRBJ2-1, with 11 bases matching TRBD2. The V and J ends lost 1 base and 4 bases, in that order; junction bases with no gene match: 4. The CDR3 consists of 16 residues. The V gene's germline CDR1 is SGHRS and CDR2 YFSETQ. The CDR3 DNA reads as TGCGCCAGCAGCTTGACTAGCGGGAGATCTTACAATGAGCAGTTCTTC. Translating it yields CASSLTSGRSYNEQFF.

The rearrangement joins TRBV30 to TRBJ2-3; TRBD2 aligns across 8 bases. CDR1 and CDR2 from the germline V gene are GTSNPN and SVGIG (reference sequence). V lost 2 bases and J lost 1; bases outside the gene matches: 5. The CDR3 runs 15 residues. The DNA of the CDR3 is TGTGCCTGGAGTCACGGGGGGGACCGCACAGATACGCAGTATTTT. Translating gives CAWSHGGDRTDTQYF.

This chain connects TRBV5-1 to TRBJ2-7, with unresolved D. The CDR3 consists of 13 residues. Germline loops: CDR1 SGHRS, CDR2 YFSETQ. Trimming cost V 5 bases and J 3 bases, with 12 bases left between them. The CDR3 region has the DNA TGCGCCAGCAGATCTACCGCCTACTACGAGCAGTACTTC. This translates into CASRSTAYYEQYF.

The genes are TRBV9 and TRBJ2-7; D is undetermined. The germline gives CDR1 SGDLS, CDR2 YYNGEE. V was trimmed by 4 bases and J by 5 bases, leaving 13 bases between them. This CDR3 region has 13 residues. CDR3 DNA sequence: TGTGCCAGCAGCACGAGTCCCACCAACGAGCAGTACTTC. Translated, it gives CASSTSPTNEQYF.